The T cell receptor (beta chain) under discussion was sequenced for a study of glioma-infiltrating T cells after dendritic cell vaccination. Study overall: Glioblastoma patients came from Phase I and II dendritic cell vaccination trials.

The repertoire was sequenced with immunoSEQ multiplex PCR; TCRdb's copy has only in-frame clones and lacks some. The sample lists roughly 83,000 clones, about nine tenths occurring once. Fresh-frozen tumor tissue and more than two years of survival data were available for all. No glioblastoma patient carried an isocitrate dehydrogenase mutation. The source of this sequence is a human donor with glioblastoma. The specimen was blood, collected before dendritic cell vaccination.

The CDR3 loop reads CASSSNDRGRYYGYTF. The CDR3 DNA sequence: TGTGCCAGCAGTTCCAACGACAGGGGGCGCTACTATGGCTACACCTTC. The chain joins TRBV28 to TRBJ1-2, with 10 bases identical to TRBD1. CDR1 and CDR2 from the germline V gene are MDHEN and SYDVKM. The CDR3 covers 16 residues. V shed 4 bases, J shed 3 bases, and the junction held 8 bases outside the gene matches.